Following are 16 T cell receptor beta chains from one sample sequenced in a study of cytomegalovirus exposure and HLA in healthy donors. The study ran its PCR with 60 Vbeta and 13 Jbeta primers. Data came from immunoSEQ multiplex PCR; TCRdb stores just in-frame clones and leaves some out. The sample lists some 110,000 clones, 60% to 85% occurring once. The sequenced sample consisted of PBMCs. All receptors come from a man aged 45-60 years in good health and CMV-seropositive.

V is TRBV5-1 and J is TRBJ2-1; 8 bases match TRBD1. The germline CDR1 and CDR2 sequences are SGHRS and YFSETQ. CDR3 size: 17 residues. J gave up 6 bases and V 0 bases, and 11 bases lay outside the gene matches. The CDR3 protein is CASSLGIRGRRGNEQFF. The CDR3 DNA reads TGCGCCAGCAGCTTGGGAATCAGGGGGCGCCGAGGCAATGAGCAGTTCTTC.

The chain employs TRBV9 and TRBJ2-7; 9 nucleotides agree with TRBD2. The CDR3 has 13 amino acids. Germline V gives CDR1 SGDLS, CDR2 YYNGEE. Trimming removed 3 bases from V and 4 bases from J; junction bases left unmatched: 2. The DNA of the CDR3 is TGTGCCAGCAGCGGGGGACTAGCTTACGAGCAGTACTTC. Its protein product is CASSGGLAYEQYF.

The chain uses TRBV27 and TRBJ2-7, with a weak D call TRBD2 (6 bases). Germline CDR1 and CDR2: MNHEY and SMNVEV (reference sequence). The CDR3 extends over 13 amino acids. The V end lost 8 bases, the J end lost 4 bases, and 15 bases lay between the germline ends. CDR3 sequence: CASGTYSAYEQYF. The CDR3 DNA reads TGTGCCAGCGGGACTTATTCAGCGTACGAGCAGTACTTC.

V usage is TRBV5-1 and J usage is TRBJ2-1, with D uncertain. Deletions cut 0 bases from V and 8 bases from J, with 6 bases between. The CDR3 runs 12 residues. The germline V gene encodes CDR1 SGHRS and CDR2 YFSETQ. The DNA for the CDR3 is TGCGCCAGCAGCTTGGATGTCTATGAGCAGTTCTTC. Its translation: CASSLDVYEQFF.

The chain links TRBV6-1 to TRBJ1-2; a weak D match, TRBD1 (5 bases). The CDR3 spans 15 residues. Looked up from germline, CDR1 is MNHNS and CDR2 is SASEGT. Trimming pared 7 bases from V and 2 bases from J, leaving 17 bases between. The CDR3 DNA reads TGTGCCAGCATCCAGCAGGGAGGTTTGAACTATGGCTACACCTTC. Its protein is CASIQQGGLNYGYTF.

This rearrangement joins TRBV10-3 to TRBJ2-5, with a tentative D call TRBD1 (5 bases). V lost 4 bases, J lost 2 bases, and 11 bases lay in between. Per germline, CDR1 ENHRY and CDR2 SYGVKD. This CDR3 is built from 14 residues. CDR3 region: CAISVAAGQETQYF. The CDR3, as DNA: TGTGCCATCAGTGTGGCGGCAGGGCAAGAGACCCAGTACTTC.

This clone turned up a few times. The genes are TRBV25-1 and TRBJ2-3; 10 nucleotides line up with TRBD2. The CDR3 length is 18 residues. The germline gives CDR1 MGHDK, CDR2 SYGVNS. V lost 5 bases, J lost 1 base, and 12 bases stayed unmatched. CDR3 coding DNA: TGTGCCAGCAGTCCCCCAGCCCCACTAGCGGGGCGCACAGATACGCAGTATTTT. Amino acid sequence: CASSPPAPLAGRTDTQYF.

The chain carries TRBV5-1 and TRBJ2-7, with 10 positions matching TRBD1. The J segment lost 3 bases and the V segment lost 5 bases, leaving 2 bases of the junction unmatched. The V gene's germline CDR1 is SGHRS and CDR2 YFSETQ. The CDR3 spans 13 residues. The CDR3 region is CASRGTGDYEQYF. CDR3 DNA sequence: TGCGCCAGCAGAGGGACAGGGGACTACGAGCAGTACTTC. Together with reference TRBV5-1 and TRBJ2-7, the CDR3 gives the full variable domain: KAGVTQTPRYLIKTRGQQVTLSCSPISGHRSVSWYQQTPGQGLQFLFEYFSETQRNKGNFPGRFSGRQFSNSRSEMNVSTLELGDSALYLCASRGTGDYEQYFGPGTRLTVT.

The V and J genes are TRBV7-2 and TRBJ2-5, with 10 bases that match TRBD2. Germline loops: CDR1 SGHTA, CDR2 FQGNSA. V dropped 1 base and J dropped 9; count of bases not matched to a gene: 11. This CDR3 region has 16 residues. The CDR3 DNA is TGTGCCAGCAGCTTAGAAGCGGGAGGGCCCGGATTATCCCAGTACTTC. Its protein is CASSLEAGGPGLSQYF.

The rearrangement uses TRBV11-2 and TRBJ2-2; 10 nucleotides match TRBD2. The CDR3 length is 16 residues. Germline CDR1 and CDR2: SGHAT and FQNNGV. Unmatched junction bases numbered 5, after V lost 3 bases and J lost 4 bases. CDR3 residues: CASSLLAGGSTGELFF. CDR3 in DNA: TGTGCCAGCAGCTTGTTAGCGGGAGGAAGCACCGGGGAGCTGTTTTTT.

The chain uses TRBV4-1 and TRBJ2-7; the match to TRBD1 covers 8 bases. The CDR3 extends over 16 amino acids. Germline CDR1 reads MGHRA; CDR2 reads YSYEKL. Unmatched junction bases numbered 10, after V lost 4 bases and J lost 2 bases. The CDR3 DNA reads as TGCGCCAGCAGCCGAGAGAGTGGGACAGGCACCTACGAGCAGTACTTC. As protein: CASSRESGTGTYEQYF.

This rearrangement joins TRBV27 to TRBJ1-6, with a tentative D call TRBD1 (5 bases). The CDR3 spans 15 residues. V lost 6 bases and J 11 bases, leaving 20 bases between the germline ends. Germline V gene lookup returns CDR1 MNHEY and CDR2 SMNVEV (reference sequence). CDR3 residues: CASRQEGTPSAPLHF. CDR3 nucleotides: TGTGCCAGCAGACAGGAGGGTACCCCTTCGGCACCCCTCCACTTT.

The chain employs TRBV7-2 and TRBJ2-5, with 10 bases identical to TRBD2. The length of the CDR3 is 14 residues. CDR1 is SGHTA and CDR2 is FQGNSA in the germline V gene. The trim removed 7 bases at V and 3 bases at J, leaving 5 bases unmatched. The CDR3 sequence: CASNLGLAEETQYF. DNA of the CDR3: TGTGCCAGCAACCTCGGACTAGCGGAAGAGACCCAGTACTTC.

This clone was picked up a small number of times. The chain carries TRBV4-2 and TRBJ2-1; D may be TRBD2 (6 bases). This CDR3 comprises 16 residues. V was shortened by 2 bases and J by 8 bases, with 19 bases between the two germline ends. Looked up from germline, CDR1 is LGHNA and CDR2 is YNFKEQ. CDR3 amino acids: CASSQLSGTPGDEQFF. In nucleotides, the CDR3 is TGTGCCAGCAGCCAATTATCCGGGACTCCAGGCGATGAGCAGTTCTTC.

The V call is TRBV5-1, the J call TRBJ2-7; 8 nucleotides align to TRBD1. Losses at the gene ends were 0 bases for V and 6 bases for J; bases not matched to a gene: 11. The CDR3 spans 16 residues. Germline-derived CDR1 and CDR2 are SGHRS and YFSETQ. The CDR3 coding sequence is TGCGCCAGCAGCTTGGCCGTAGGACAGGGAAAGCGCGAGCAGTACTTC. Its protein is CASSLAVGQGKREQYF.

The chain has TRBV5-4 and TRBJ2-7; 12 bases map to TRBD2. Trimming at V came to 4 bases and at J to 0 bases, leaving 2 bases not matched to a gene. Germline-derived CDR1 and CDR2 are SGHNT and YYREEE (reference sequence). The CDR3 totals 15 residues. The CDR3: CASSKTSGSSYEQYF. For the CDR3, the DNA is TGTGCCAGCAGCAAGACTAGCGGGAGCTCCTACGAGCAGTACTTC.